These 28 T cell receptor beta chains originate from one sample sequenced in a study of CD8 T cells in Susac syndrome. RNA in amounts of roughly 0.5 to 1 ug was reverse transcribed with random hexamers. Using its own MiXCR run on the immunoSEQ multiplex PCR reads, TCRdb lists one record per CDR3 protein. Here the sample spans 80,000 to 90,000 distinct CDR3 sequences, 85% to 95% being singletons. Sequencing was done on a sample of CD8+ T cells from PBMCs. Source of these receptors: a human donor in good health.

The chain links TRBV25-1 to TRBJ1-2; D perhaps matches TRBD1 (6 bases). The CDR3 totals 13 residues. V was shortened by 6 bases and J by 4 bases, with 12 bases between the two germline ends. The germline V gene has CDR1 MGHDK and CDR2 SYGVNS. CDR3 sequence reads: CASREGGSYGYTF. The DNA of the CDR3 is TGTGCCAGCAGGGAGGGGGGGAGCTATGGCTACACCTTC.

V gene TRBV27 combines with J gene TRBJ2-2; 7 nucleotides line up with TRBD1. V was clipped by 3 bases and J by 9 bases; unmatched bases: 13. Germline V lookup: CDR1 MNHEY, CDR2 SMNVEV (reference sequence). The CDR3 contains 16 residues. The CDR3 here is CASSFIGQVVGRELFF. As DNA, the CDR3 is TGTGCCAGCAGTTTCATAGGACAGGTGGTGGGCCGGGAGCTGTTTTTT.

The CDR3 region is CASSLSVRGNEQYF. The CDR3 DNA reads TGTGCCAGCAGTTTGTCAGTAAGAGGTAACGAGCAGTACTTC. The V gene is TRBV12-3 or TRBV12-4, the J gene TRBJ2-7; D not resolved. This CDR3 contains 14 residues. V was pared by 3 bases and J by 5 bases, with 14 bases between.

The rearrangement joins TRBV12-3 or TRBV12-4 to TRBJ2-3; tentative D call: TRBD2 (6 bases). The V end was cut by 8 bases, the J end by 3 bases, with 18 bases between. The CDR3 covers 15 residues. CDR3 bases: TGTGCCAGCCATCCGGAGGGGTGGAGTACAGATACGCAGTATTTT. Translation gives CASHPEGWSTDTQYF.

V gene TRBV7-9 combines with J gene TRBJ2-3; D tentatively reads TRBD1 or TRBD2 (6 bases each). The germline V and J ends were trimmed by 7 bases and 6 bases, with 17 bases remaining between them. Germline V gene data show CDR1 as SEHNR and CDR2 as FQNEAQ (reference sequence). The CDR3 has 14 residues. The CDR3 DNA is TGTGCCAGCACCCTGTTACGGGGGCCGGATACGCAGTATTTT. Translating gives CASTLLRGPDTQYF.

The chain combines TRBV6-2 or TRBV6-3 with TRBJ2-1, with 10 bases matching TRBD2. Germline loops: CDR1 MNHEY, CDR2 SVGEGT. Unmatched junction bases numbered 2, after V lost 0 bases and J lost 0 bases. This CDR3 region has 17 residues. This CDR3 is CASSYSERGGSYNEQFF. CDR3 coding DNA: TGTGCCAGCAGTTACTCGGAGCGGGGGGGCTCCTACAATGAGCAGTTCTTC.

This clonotype was seen only once. V is TRBV2 and J is TRBJ2-3, with no clear D. The CDR3 runs to 11 residues. CDR1 and CDR2 from the germline V gene are SNHLY and FYNNEI. The V end was cut by 3 bases, the J end by 4 bases, with 2 bases between. CDR3 protein: CASSDPDTQYF. CDR3 coding DNA: TGTGCCAGCAGTGACCCAGATACGCAGTATTTT.

The J gene is TRBJ1-1, the V gene TRBV29-1, with 12 bases that match TRBD1. The CDR3 loop spans 14 amino acids. Per germline, CDR1 SQVTM and CDR2 ANQGSEA. Unmatched junction bases numbered 5, after V lost 3 bases and J lost 6 bases. The chain's CDR3 is CSVDGTGGAPEAFF. The CDR3 coding sequence is TGCAGCGTTGATGGGACAGGGGGCGCCCCTGAAGCTTTCTTT.

This clonotype was seen just once. The chain couples TRBV7-2 to TRBJ1-2, with a possible D match to TRBD1 (6 bases). The CDR3 length is 13 residues. CDR1 is SGHTA and CDR2 is FQGNSA in the germline V gene. V gave up 4 bases and J gave up 5 bases, with 11 bases separating them. The CDR3 nucleotides are TGTGCCAGCAGCTCATCCGGGACATATGGCTACACCTTC. Amino acid sequence: CASSSSGTYGYTF.

The V gene is TRBV5-4, the J gene TRBJ1-2; D uncertain. Germline loops: CDR1 SGHNT, CDR2 YYREEE (reference sequence). The CDR3 length is 12 residues. V was clipped by 0 bases and J by 6 bases, with 6 bases between them. The CDR3 spells CASSLVGDGYTF. The CDR3 DNA sequence: TGTGCCAGCAGCTTGGTCGGGGATGGCTACACCTTC.

The chain recombines TRBV27 with TRBJ2-1, with 13 bases that match TRBD2. The CDR3 runs to 17 residues. V lost 3 bases, J lost 0 bases, and 2 bases stayed unmatched. The germline V gene has CDR1 MNHEY and CDR2 SMNVEV (reference sequence). CDR3 nucleotides: TGTGCCAGCAGTTTGACTAGCGGGGGGCGCTCCTACAATGAGCAGTTCTTC. The encoded protein is CASSLTSGGRSYNEQFF.

The rearrangement joins TRBV9 to TRBJ2-2; a weak D match, TRBD1 (7 bases). This CDR3 region has 15 residues. Germline V gene lookup returns CDR1 SGDLS and CDR2 YYNGEE. Trimming shortened V by 4 bases and J by 9 bases, and 19 bases separated the two germline ends. CDR3 in amino acids: CASSPGEGGWRELFF. The CDR3 coding sequence is TGTGCCAGCAGCCCGGGGGAAGGGGGCTGGAGGGAGCTGTTTTTT.

The V and J genes are TRBV29-1 and TRBJ1-1; a possible D gene is TRBD1 (6 bases). Deletions cut 0 bases from V and 11 bases from J, with 19 bases between. The length of the CDR3 is 14 residues. CDR1 SQVTM and CDR2 ANQGSEA come from the germline V gene. CDR3 sequence reads: CSVEDRGHAAPAFF. CDR3 coding DNA: TGCAGCGTTGAAGATCGGGGACATGCGGCACCGGCTTTCTTT.

The rearrangement uses TRBV29-1 and TRBJ2-1; D is possibly TRBD2 (7 bases). CDR3 length: 14 amino acids. Germline CDR1 reads SQVTM; CDR2 reads ANQGSEA. V lost 5 bases, J lost 10 bases, and 21 bases lay in between. CDR3 coding DNA: TGCAGCGTTTTTGAGCAGGGGAGGGGTCCCGAGCAGTTCTTC. This encodes CSVFEQGRGPEQFF.

The chain carries TRBV19 and TRBJ2-1; the match to TRBD2 covers 8 bases. Germline V gives CDR1 LNHDA, CDR2 SQIVND (reference sequence). There are 13 residues in the CDR3. Trimming at V came to 3 bases and at J to 7 bases, leaving 2 bases not matched to a gene. The CDR3 loop is CASSMVAGNEQFF. The CDR3 nucleotides read TGTGCCAGTAGTATGGTAGCGGGGAATGAGCAGTTCTTC.

The chain has TRBV12-3 or TRBV12-4 and TRBJ1-2; D is unclear. There are 13 residues in the CDR3. With 3 bases removed from V and 4 bases from J, the gap between germline ends came to 9 bases. The CDR3 here is CASSFGGPYGYTF. CDR3 nucleotide sequence: TGTGCCAGCAGTTTCGGCGGCCCCTATGGCTACACCTTC.

This sequence joins TRBV18 and TRBJ2-1, with 7 bases that match TRBD1. CDR1 and CDR2 (germline): KGHSH, LQKENI. The CDR3 runs to 14 residues. Trimming removed 6 bases from V and 7 bases from J; junction bases left unmatched: 9. In nucleotides, the CDR3 is TGTGCCAGCTCCGACAGGGTCGGGGAAAATGAGCAGTTCTTC. Amino acid sequence: CASSDRVGENEQFF. The full variable domain, rest sourced from reference TRBV18 and TRBJ2-1, is NAGVMQNPRHLVRRRGQEARLRCSPMKGHSHVYWYRQLPEEGLKFMVYLQKENIIDESGMPKERFSAEFPKEGPSILRIQQVVRGDSAAYFCASSDRVGENEQFFGPGTRLTVL.

This clonotype was seen a single time. The chain is built from TRBV2 and TRBJ2-2, with D perhaps TRBD1 or TRBD2 (5 bases each). V was clipped by 5 bases and J by 3 bases, with 13 bases between them. This CDR3 has 15 amino acids. Looked up from germline, CDR1 is SNHLY and CDR2 is FYNNEI. DNA for the CDR3: TGTGCCAGCAGTCGACAGTCTAGCTACACCGGGGAGCTGTTTTTT. Amino acid sequence: CASSRQSSYTGELFF.

The V and J genes are TRBV15 and TRBJ2-3; 8 bases match TRBD2. V was clipped by 3 bases and J by 6 bases; unmatched bases: 8. The CDR3 runs 15 residues. Germline CDR1 LNHNV, CDR2 YYDKDF (reference sequence). This CDR3 reads CATSRRGVIGDTQYF. The CDR3 bases are TGTGCCACCAGCAGGCGGGGGGTCATCGGGGATACGCAGTATTTT.

The rearrangement uses TRBV29-1 and TRBJ1-1; no definite D call. The V gene lost 4 bases and the J gene lost 7 bases, with 10 bases spanning the gap. Germline V CDR1 and CDR2: SQVTM, ANQGSEA. The CDR3 length is 11 residues. The CDR3 region is CSVGGWGEAFF. CDR3 DNA sequence: TGCAGCGTTGGGGGATGGGGTGAAGCTTTCTTT. The full variable domain, in which reference TRBV29-1 and TRBJ1-1 provide the parts outside the CDR3, is SAVISQKPSRDICQRGTSLTIQCQVDSQVTMMFWYRQQPGQSLTLIATANQGSEATYESGFVIDKFPISRPNLTFSTLTVSNMSPEDSSIYLCSVGGWGEAFFGQGTRLTVV.

This clonotype appeared a single time. This chain connects TRBV6-1 to TRBJ1-5, with TRBD1 identical over 9 bases. J gave up 6 bases and V 6 bases, and 9 bases lay outside the gene matches. CDR1 MNHNS and CDR2 SASEGT come from the germline V gene. There are 15 residues in the CDR3. CDR3 sequence reads: CASRGTGRGGQPQHF. The CDR3 bases are TGTGCCAGCAGGGGGACAGGGAGGGGGGGTCAGCCCCAGCATTTT.

This chain joins TRBV2 and TRBJ1-5; possible D gene TRBD1, 6 bases. The CDR3 has 16 amino acids. Germline CDR1 reads SNHLY; CDR2 reads FYNNEI. V shed 2 bases and J shed 0 bases, with 11 bases lying between them. The CDR3 DNA sequence: TGTGCCAGCAGTGAAAACAGGGCACCTAGCAATCAGCCCCAGCATTTT. Its translation is CASSENRAPSNQPQHF.

The rearrangement links TRBV7-9 to TRBJ2-2, with D perhaps matching TRBD2 (5 bases). Germline V gene sequence: CDR1 SEHNR, CDR2 FQNEAQ (reference sequence). The CDR3 is made up of 16 amino acids. With 8 bases removed from V and 4 bases from J, the gap between germline ends came to 20 bases. CDR3 residues: CASQLGDLRGTGELFF. The CDR3 nucleotides read TGTGCCAGCCAACTCGGGGATCTACGGGGCACCGGGGAGCTGTTTTTT. Looking up the rest from reference TRBV7-9 and TRBJ2-2 gives the full variable domain: DTGVSQNPRHKITKRGQNVTFRCDPISEHNRLYWYRQTLGQGPEFLTYFQNEAQLEKSRLLSDRFSAERPKGSFSTLEIQRTEQGDSAMYLCASQLGDLRGTGELFFGEGSRLTVL.

The chain has TRBV6-2 or TRBV6-3 and TRBJ1-2, with no clear D. Germline lookup yields CDR1 MNHEY and CDR2 SVGEGT. The CDR3 runs to 14 residues. V dropped 0 bases and J dropped 5 bases, with 10 bases sitting between them. The CDR3 sequence: CASSYSDGEYGYTF. CDR3 bases: TGTGCCAGCAGTTACTCGGACGGAGAATATGGCTACACCTTC.

This clonotype was recorded a few times. The chain joins TRBV27 to TRBJ2-3; D is uncertain. Germline V gene sequence: CDR1 MNHEY, CDR2 SMNVEV (reference sequence). This CDR3 has 11 residues. V shed 9 bases and J shed 0 bases, with 4 bases lying between them. CDR3 loop: CASTSTDTQYF. The CDR3 bases are TGTGCCAGTACTAGCACAGATACGCAGTATTTT.

The chain links TRBV6-5 to TRBJ2-3; 7 bases align to TRBD2. CDR1 is MNHEY and CDR2 is SVGAGI in the germline V gene. CDR3 length equals 15 residues. After removal of 2 bases from V and 1 base from J, the junction contained 3 bases not matched to a gene. Here the CDR3 DNA reads TGTGCCAGCAGTTACAACCGGGGGGGCACAGATACGCAGTATTTT. Protein: CASSYNRGGTDTQYF.

The chain employs TRBV13 and TRBJ1-2; TRBD1 matches at 9 bases. Germline assignment: CDR1 PRHDT and CDR2 FYEKMQ (reference sequence). V shed 2 bases, J shed 6 bases, and the junction held 7 bases outside the gene matches. CDR3 length: 15 residues. The CDR3 loop reads CASSLTGGDKDGYTF. The DNA for the CDR3 is TGTGCCAGCAGCTTAACAGGGGGCGATAAGGATGGCTACACCTTC.

The chain combines TRBV28 with TRBJ2-4; TRBD2 is a possible D gene (5 bases). Deletions cut 6 bases from V and 0 bases from J, with 12 bases between. The CDR3 is 15 amino acids. Germline V gives CDR1 MDHEN, CDR2 SYDVKM. CDR3 loop: CASSLPGLAKNIQYF. The CDR3 nucleotides are TGTGCCAGCAGCCTCCCTGGACTAGCCAAAAACATTCAGTACTTC.